These 24 T cell receptor beta chains were all obtained from the same sample, sequenced in a study of blood T cell repertoires in COVID-19. The protocol was immunoSEQ multiplex PCR, while the TCRdb copy is restricted to in-frame clones and leaves out a portion. The sample records some 290,000 clones, around four fifths being singletons. The sequencing input was peripheral blood. All receptors derive from a man in his sixties who had recovered from COVID-19.

This chain connects TRBV7-9 to TRBJ2-7; a possible D gene is TRBD1 (5 bases). The CDR3 length is 12 residues. Germline assignment: CDR1 SEHNR and CDR2 FQNEAQ (reference sequence). Trimming took off 3 bases at V and 4 bases at J, with 7 bases between the two ends. CDR3 nucleotide sequence: TGTGCCAGCAGCTTCGCAGGGTACGAGCAGTACTTC. It encodes CASSFAGYEQYF.

The rearrangement links TRBV5-6 to TRBJ1-1; tentatively, D is TRBD1 (6 bases). CDR1 and CDR2 from the germline V gene are SGHDT and YYEEEE. Trimming took 1 base from V and 3 from J, leaving 13 bases between them. This CDR3 is 15 amino acids long. The DNA of the CDR3 is TGTGCCAGCAGCTTGACAGGGACACTGGACACTGAAGCTTTCTTT. Amino acid sequence: CASSLTGTLDTEAFF.

This clone was detected once. J is TRBJ2-7 and V is TRBV4-2; D is ambiguous. The CDR3 length is 15 residues. Germline loops: CDR1 LGHNA, CDR2 YNFKEQ. Trimming removed 1 base from V and 2 bases from J, with 12 bases in between. CDR3 residues: CASSQGTTTTYEQYF. In DNA, the CDR3 is TGTGCCAGCAGCCAAGGAACCACAACAACCTACGAGCAGTACTTC.

J is TRBJ2-5 and V is TRBV30, with D unclear. V dropped 1 base and J dropped 2 bases, with 8 bases sitting between them. The germline V gene has CDR1 GTSNPN and CDR2 SVGIG (reference sequence). The CDR3 contains 13 residues. CDR3 residues: CAWSGGLQETQYF. CDR3 coding DNA: TGTGCCTGGAGTGGCGGATTGCAAGAGACCCAGTACTTC.

This clone was recorded once. The chain combines TRBV2 with TRBJ1-2; 7 positions agree with TRBD1. From germline, CDR1 is SNHLY and CDR2 FYNNEI. V shed 10 bases, J shed 7 bases, and the junction held 18 bases outside the gene matches. This CDR3 has 15 amino acids. The CDR3 sequence: CATADGWQGVLGYTF. The CDR3 DNA reads as TGTGCCACAGCGGACGGATGGCAGGGGGTTCTTGGCTACACCTTC.

This clone has more than one count but fewer than ten. The V call is TRBV30, the J call TRBJ1-1; 7 positions agree with TRBD1. Germline trimming cut 1 base from V and 4 bases from J; bases unmatched to any gene: 9. This CDR3 contains 15 residues. Germline assignment: CDR1 GTSNPN and CDR2 SVGIG (reference sequence). CDR3 bases: TGTGCCTGGAGTGCCCCAACAGGGGTTAGCACTGAAGCTTTCTTT. Encoded protein: CAWSAPTGVSTEAFF.

The chain employs TRBV5-1 and TRBJ2-3; D might be TRBD1 (6 bases). V lost 2 bases to trimming and J lost 2 bases, with 12 bases between them. The CDR3 runs to 15 residues. Germline CDR1 SGHRS, CDR2 YFSETQ. CDR3 loop: CASSFMGQPTDTQYF. CDR3 sequence (DNA): TGCGCCAGCAGCTTTATGGGACAACCCACAGATACGCAGTATTTT.

In its sample, this clone was seen once. The V call is TRBV3-1 (or the pseudogene TRBV3-2), the J call TRBJ2-7, with a tentative D call TRBD2 (6 bases). The CDR3 extends over 14 amino acids. Trimming stripped 4 bases from V and 3 bases from J, with 13 bases between. Germline lookup yields CDR1 LGHDT and CDR2 YNNKEL (reference sequence). CDR3 coding DNA: TGTGCCAGCAGCCGGGGCGGGATTAACTACGAGCAGTACTTC. The encoded protein is CASSRGGINYEQYF.

CDR3 in amino acids: CASRRDVGNTGELFF. CDR3 bases: TGTGCCAGCAGGCGGGACGTAGGAAACACCGGGGAGCTGTTTTTT. The chain recombines TRBV6-5 with TRBJ2-2, with D possibly being TRBD2 (6 bases). CDR3 size: 15 residues. Trimming took off 6 bases at V and 2 bases at J, with 13 bases between the two ends. The germline gives CDR1 MNHEY, CDR2 SVGAGI.

The chain carries TRBV20-1 and TRBJ2-5, with a possible D match to TRBD2 (6 bases). This CDR3 spans 11 amino acids. Between the trimmed V and J ends, which lost 4 bases and 4 bases, there was a span of 7 bases. The germline V gene encodes CDR1 DFQATT and CDR2 SNEGSKA (reference sequence). DNA of the CDR3: TGCAGTGCTAAGCGGGCAGAGACCCAGTACTTC. This translates into CSAKRAETQYF.

V and J are TRBV6-1 and TRBJ2-7, with a tentative D call TRBD2 (5 bases). This CDR3 is built from 15 residues. Germline V gene lookup returns CDR1 MNHNS and CDR2 SASEGT. Trimming took off 3 bases at V and 4 bases at J, with 16 bases between the two ends. As DNA, the CDR3 is TGTGCCAGCAGTGATGGAGGTTGGCAGAGGTACGAGCAGTACTTC. Protein: CASSDGGWQRYEQYF.

The chain carries TRBV15 and TRBJ2-1; 10 nucleotides agree with TRBD2. CDR3 length: 14 residues. Unmatched junction bases numbered 2, after V lost 5 bases and J lost 4 bases. The germline V gene encodes CDR1 LNHNV and CDR2 YYDKDF (reference sequence). CDR3 bases: TGTGCCACCAGCGTAGCGGGAGGATACAATGAGCAGTTCTTC. Its translation is CATSVAGGYNEQFF.

The chain links TRBV5-8 to TRBJ2-3; TRBD2 might be the D (6 bases). Germline CDR1 SGHTS, CDR2 YDEGEE. V was trimmed by 1 base and J by 6 bases, leaving 15 bases between them. The CDR3 is made up of 15 amino acids. CDR3: CASSLNGGPGDTQYF. The DNA of the CDR3 is TGTGCCAGCAGCTTGAACGGGGGTCCCGGTGATACGCAGTATTTT.

The chain joins TRBV11-3 to TRBJ2-7; 7 positions match TRBD1. The CDR3 sequence is 14 residues long. V gave up 1 base and J gave up 4 bases; unmatched junction bases: 4. Germline assignment: CDR1 SGHNT and CDR2 YENEEA. The CDR3 loop reads CASSLGQGGYEQYF. The CDR3, as DNA: TGTGCCAGCAGCTTAGGACAGGGTGGATACGAGCAGTACTTC.

The CDR3 is CASSAGQGTTNEKLFF. Written as DNA, the CDR3 is TGTGCCAGCAGTGCCGGACAGGGAACAACTAATGAAAAACTGTTTTTT. The chain couples TRBV25-1 to TRBJ1-4, with 8 bases lining up with TRBD1. The CDR3 extends over 16 amino acids. CDR1 MGHDK and CDR2 SYGVNS come from the germline V gene. Trimming took 4 bases from V and 0 from J; bases not matched to a gene: 4.

The chain is built from TRBV5-1 and TRBJ2-3; 9 nucleotides match TRBD2. Trimming at V came to 0 bases and at J to 6 bases, leaving 8 bases not matched to a gene. Germline lookup yields CDR1 SGHRS and CDR2 YFSETQ. CDR3 size: 16 residues. CDR3 protein: CASSLDGGGAGDTQYF. The CDR3 bases are TGCGCCAGCAGCTTGGATGGCGGGGGGGCCGGGGATACGCAGTATTTT.

The rearrangement uses TRBV6-5 and TRBJ2-5; 10 bases are a match to TRBD2. The CDR3 totals 13 residues. Losses at the gene ends were 9 bases for V and 5 bases for J; bases not matched to a gene: 6. Germline lookup yields CDR1 MNHEY and CDR2 SVGAGI. Written as DNA, the CDR3 is TGTGCCAGTCAGCGGGGGGGCATGGAGACCCAGTACTTC. Protein: CASQRGGMETQYF.

This clone was detected only a few times. A read error may produce the germline difference seen at one junction end. This sequence joins TRBV10-3 and TRBJ2-5; TRBD2 aligns across 10 bases. Per germline, CDR1 ENHRY and CDR2 SYGVKD. The CDR3 loop spans 15 amino acids. CDR3 sequence: CAISDPLAGAIRLNF. The CDR3 nucleotides read TGTGCCATCAGTGATCCCCTAGCGGGAGCGATCAGACTAAACTTC.

The CDR3 here is CASSPVLQAKMNTEAFF. In DNA form, the CDR3 reads TGTGCCAGCAGTCCGGTCCTGCAGGCCAAGATGAACACTGAAGCTTTCTTT. This chain joins TRBV7-8 and TRBJ1-1; D unclear. Germline V gene lookup returns CDR1 SGHVS and CDR2 FQNEAQ. CDR3 length: 17 amino acids. Trimming shortened V by 6 bases and J by 0 bases, and 20 bases separated the two germline ends.

This clone showed up just a few times. The rearrangement links TRBV2 to TRBJ1-3; D not resolved. Per the germline V gene, CDR1 is SNHLY and CDR2 is FYNNEI. The germline V and J ends were trimmed by 7 bases and 0 bases, with 10 bases remaining between them. The CDR3 length is 14 residues. The CDR3 DNA sequence: TGTGCCAGCACTGGCGACTTCTCTGGAAACACCATATATTTT. It is translated as CASTGDFSGNTIYF.

The gene calls are TRBV19 and TRBJ1-6; TRBD1 is a possible D gene (6 bases). The ends were cut back, 4 bases at V and 7 bases at J, with 11 bases in the middle. The germline gives CDR1 LNHDA, CDR2 SQIVND (reference sequence). This CDR3 contains 14 residues. This CDR3 reads CASSTRTENSPLHF. For the CDR3, the DNA is TGTGCCAGTAGTACCCGGACAGAGAATTCACCCCTCCACTTT.

In its sample, this clone was seen many times. The gene calls are TRBV14 and TRBJ2-7, with D unclear. This CDR3 comprises 13 residues. Germline V lookup: CDR1 SGHDN, CDR2 FVKESK. Trimming removed 4 bases at V and 2 bases at J, with 9 bases between. The CDR3 coding sequence is TGTGCCAGCAGCCTTCGGAGCACCTACGAGCAGTACTTC. It translates to CASSLRSTYEQYF.

The chain couples TRBV5-1 to TRBJ2-1; TRBD1 is a possible D gene (5 bases). The CDR3 extends over 15 amino acids. From germline, CDR1 is SGHRS and CDR2 YFSETQ. V dropped 4 bases and J dropped 0 bases, with 11 bases sitting between them. The CDR3 sequence: CASSAQVSSYNEQFF. The CDR3 DNA reads as TGCGCCAGCAGCGCACAGGTCAGCTCCTACAATGAGCAGTTCTTC.

This chain joins TRBV2 and TRBJ1-4; 8 nucleotides line up with TRBD1. The CDR3 has 15 residues. Germline CDR1 reads SNHLY; CDR2 reads FYNNEI. With 6 bases clipped from V and 2 bases from J, the junction kept 5 bases outside the gene matches. CDR3 amino acids: CASRGNRGTNEKLFF. The CDR3 coding sequence is TGTGCCAGCAGGGGGAACAGGGGGACTAATGAAAAACTGTTTTTT.